Each of the 30 T cell receptor beta chains below was sequenced from the same sample in a study of Graves' ophthalmopathy and Graves' hyperthyroidism. RNA transcripts yielded amplified TCR beta CDR3 regions. Second-round multiplex PCR followed a first-round RT-PCR using HTBI primers. TCRdb passed the multiplex PCR reads through MiXCR, listing each CDR3 protein once. The profile shows about 500,000 distinct CDR3 sequences, over 13% of them singletons. Sequencing was performed on blood. These receptor sequences come from a woman between 25 and 40 years old with Graves' ophthalmopathy.

The V and J genes are TRBV28 and TRBJ2-7, with 9 bases fitting TRBD2. V lost 3 bases to trimming and J lost 5 bases; unmatched junction nucleotides: 11. Germline V lookup: CDR1 MDHEN, CDR2 SYDVKM. The CDR3 consists of 16 residues. Here the CDR3 reads CASSFVTSGSGHEQYF. The DNA of the CDR3 is TGTGCCAGCAGTTTCGTTACTAGCGGGTCTGGACACGAGCAGTACTTC. Combining the CDR3 with reference TRBV28 and TRBJ2-7 gives the whole variable domain DVKVTQSSRYLVKRTGEKVFLECVQDMDHENMFWYRQDPGLGLRLIYFSYDVKMKEKGDIPEGYSVSREKKERFSLILESASTNQTSMYLCASSFVTSGSGHEQYFGPGTRLTVT.

This clonotype was counted at least ten times. The chain combines TRBV24-1 with TRBJ2-7; 11 bases map to TRBD2. CDR3 length equals 18 residues. Germline V gives CDR1 KGHDR, CDR2 SFDVKD. The V and J ends lost 4 bases and 0 bases, in that order; junction bases with no gene match: 10. CDR3 sequence (DNA): TGTGCCACCAGTGACTCCGGGACTAGCGGAGAAAGCTCCTACGAGCAGTACTTC. It is translated as CATSDSGTSGESSYEQYF.

The gene calls are TRBV30 and TRBJ1-2; 8 nucleotides match TRBD1. Germline V CDR1 and CDR2: GTSNPN, SVGIG (reference sequence). Unmatched junction bases numbered 4, after V lost 4 bases and J lost 3 bases. The CDR3 has 13 amino acids. The DNA of the CDR3 is TGTGCCTGGACTGGACAGGGATACTATGGCTACACCTTC. It yields the protein CAWTGQGYYGYTF.

At least ten counts were recorded for this clonotype. The V call is TRBV12-3 or TRBV12-4, the J call TRBJ1-1, with D unresolved. V dropped 2 bases and J dropped 1 base, with 11 bases sitting between them. CDR3 length: 15 amino acids. The chain's CDR3 is CASSLPGRGNTEAFF. In DNA, the CDR3 is TGTGCCAGCAGTTTACCCGGACGGGGGAACACTGAAGCTTTCTTT.

This clonotype occurred a few times. This sequence joins TRBV11-1 and TRBJ1-1, with a tentative D call TRBD1 (5 bases). CDR1 and CDR2 from the germline V gene are SGHAT and FQDESV (reference sequence). This CDR3 comprises 16 residues. V lost 0 bases and J 0 bases, leaving 11 bases between the germline ends. The CDR3 region is CASSLAWGLMNTEAFF. The CDR3 bases are TGTGCCAGCAGCTTAGCTTGGGGCCTCATGAACACTGAAGCTTTCTTT.

This clonotype appeared many times. The chain combines TRBV10-1 with TRBJ2-7; a possible D gene is TRBD2 (6 bases). CDR1 is WNHNN, CDR2 SYGVQD, per germline (reference sequence). There are 11 residues in the CDR3. V was shortened by 8 bases and J by 9 bases, with 14 bases between the two germline ends. CDR3 DNA sequence: TGCGCCAGCCCGACTAGAGAACGGCAGTACTTC. It specifies CASPTRERQYF.

This clonotype was seen repeatedly, ten times or more. This chain connects TRBV7-2 to TRBJ1-1; D unresolved. Germline lookup yields CDR1 SGHTA and CDR2 FQGNSA. V dropped 5 bases and J dropped 4 bases, with 14 bases sitting between them. This CDR3 has 14 amino acids. The CDR3 protein is CASSQTRSSTEAFF. The DNA of the CDR3 is TGTGCCAGCAGCCAGACCAGAAGTAGCACTGAAGCTTTCTTT.

This clonotype was recorded at least ten times. The chain uses TRBV20-1 and TRBJ1-1; D call uncertain. The CDR3 spans 11 residues. Germline V CDR1 and CDR2: DFQATT, SNEGSKA (reference sequence). DNA of the CDR3: TGCATGTCTCAGCTGAACACTGAAGCTTTCTTT. It yields the protein CMSQLNTEAFF.

Note on this clonotype: A much larger clonotype is one base distant, so this may be a read error. V and J are TRBV29-1 and TRBJ2-5; TRBD2 is a possible D gene (6 bases). The V end lost 3 bases, the J end lost 9 bases, and 17 bases lay between the germline ends. The CDR3 totals 13 residues. Germline V gives CDR1 SQVTM, CDR2 ANQGSEA. The CDR3 nucleotides read TGCAGCGTTGAGGTAGTTCCGGGGGAGGCCCAGTACTTC. Its protein product is CSVEVVPGEAQYF.

This clonotype was seen repeatedly, ten times or more. V gene TRBV2 combines with J gene TRBJ2-7, with 8 positions matching TRBD1. This CDR3 has 14 amino acids. The germline V gene has CDR1 SNHLY and CDR2 FYNNEI. V shed 2 bases, J shed 3 bases, and the junction held 3 bases outside the gene matches. The CDR3 here is CASSEQGAGYEQYF. CDR3 nucleotides: TGTGCCAGCAGTGAACAGGGGGCCGGCTACGAGCAGTACTTC.

This clonotype was recorded many times. V is TRBV20-1 and J is TRBJ2-2, with TRBD2 identical over 11 bases. The ends lost 0 bases at V and 6 bases at J; junction bases unmatched: 3. Germline CDR1 is DFQATT and CDR2 is SNEGSKA (reference sequence). CDR3 length: 15 amino acids. CDR3 DNA sequence: TGCAGTGCTAGAGATAGCGGGAGGGCCGCCGGGGAGCTGTTTTTT. Protein sequence: CSARDSGRAAGELFF.

The rearrangement links TRBV6-2 or TRBV6-3 to TRBJ1-5; 8 bases align to TRBD1. Trimming removed 6 bases from V and 7 bases from J; junction bases left unmatched: 14. The germline gives CDR1 MNHEY, CDR2 SVGEGT. This CDR3 comprises 16 residues. The CDR3 nucleotides read TGTGCCAGCAGCGATACCGGGACAGGTGACTGGCAGCCCCAGCATTTT. It is translated as CASSDTGTGDWQPQHF.

This chain joins TRBV12-3 or TRBV12-4 and TRBJ2-7; 9 positions match TRBD1. The V and J ends lost 1 base and 4 bases, in that order; junction bases with no gene match: 8. CDR3 length equals 16 residues. In DNA, the CDR3 is TGTGCCAGCAGTTTAGGCTCACAGGGGGCTGGGTACGAGCAGTACTTC. Translating gives CASSLGSQGAGYEQYF.

This clonotype showed up just a few times. This sequence joins TRBV6-5 and TRBJ1-1, with 9 bases lining up with TRBD1. With V trimmed by 2 bases and J by 5 bases, 9 bases remained unmatched. The CDR3 runs to 16 residues. Germline-derived CDR1 and CDR2 are MNHEY and SVGAGI. CDR3 nucleotide sequence: TGTGCCAGCAGTTACCTACTGACAGGGGGGTTAACTGAAGCTTTCTTT. Its protein product is CASSYLLTGGLTEAFF.

The sample holds a few counts of this clonotype. This chain uses TRBV10-1 with TRBJ2-2; the match to TRBD2 covers 7 bases. Trimming took 2 bases from V and 2 from J; bases not matched to a gene: 5. This CDR3 region has 16 residues. Germline CDR1 and CDR2: WNHNN and SYGVQD (reference sequence). The CDR3 sequence is CASSEVASGNTGELFF. The CDR3 region has the DNA TGCGCCAGCAGTGAGGTGGCTAGCGGAAACACCGGGGAGCTGTTTTTT.

The table lists this clonotype with many counts. V usage is TRBV28 and J usage is TRBJ2-5; 9 nucleotides agree with TRBD1. The CDR3 is 14 residues long. Trimming removed 6 bases from V and 5 bases from J; junction bases left unmatched: 7. The germline CDR1 and CDR2 sequences are MDHEN and SYDVKM. CDR3 protein: CASRLQGAGETQYF. In nucleotides, the CDR3 is TGTGCCAGCAGACTACAGGGGGCTGGGGAGACCCAGTACTTC.

This clonotype was counted many times. The chain employs TRBV2 and TRBJ2-2; tentatively, D is TRBD1 (6 bases). The germline V and J ends were trimmed by 6 bases and 1 base, with 9 bases remaining between them. Germline CDR1 SNHLY, CDR2 FYNNEI. The CDR3 extends over 14 amino acids. CDR3 sequence (DNA): TGTGCCAGCAGCAGGACAGTGAACACCGGGGAGCTGTTTTTT. This codes for CASSRTVNTGELFF.

This clonotype has ten or more counts. The chain joins TRBV12-3 or TRBV12-4 to TRBJ1-5; D gene uncertain. The CDR3 has 13 residues. V lost 6 bases and J 3 bases, leaving 9 bases between the germline ends. This chain's CDR3 is CASSYGFNQPQHF. The CDR3 DNA is TGTGCCAGCAGCTACGGTTTCAATCAGCCCCAGCATTTT.

In its sample, this clonotype was seen many times. The chain combines TRBV11-1 with TRBJ1-3; 7 bases match TRBD1. The CDR3 covers 17 residues. The V gene end was trimmed by 2 bases and the J gene end by 0 bases; junction bases not matched to a gene: 7. Germline CDR1 and CDR2: SGHAT and FQDESV (reference sequence). The CDR3: CASSLRQGTDSGNTIYF. In DNA form, the CDR3 reads TGTGCCAGCAGCTTAAGACAGGGCACCGACTCTGGAAACACCATATATTTT. Variable domain in full (rest from reference TRBV11-1 and TRBJ1-3): EAEVAQSPRYKITEKSQAVAFWCDPISGHATLYWYRQILGQGPELLVQFQDESVVDDSQLPKDRFSAERLKGVDSTLKIQPAELGDSAMYLCASSLRQGTDSGNTIYFGEGSWLTVV.

This clonotype was counted ten times or more. The chain carries TRBV30 and TRBJ1-5, with a possible D match to TRBD1 (5 bases). Looked up from germline, CDR1 is GTSNPN and CDR2 is SVGIG (reference sequence). This CDR3 has 14 residues. Trimming pared 7 bases from V and 3 bases from J, leaving 16 bases between. The CDR3 region is CAFSGHTFNQPQHF. The CDR3 nucleotides are TGTGCCTTCTCAGGACATACCTTCAATCAGCCCCAGCATTTT.

There are many counts of this clonotype. The V and J genes are TRBV27 and TRBJ2-2; maybe TRBD1 (6 bases). There are 17 residues in the CDR3. V was shortened by 3 bases and J by 0 bases, with 14 bases between the two germline ends. Germline values: CDR1 MNHEY, CDR2 SMNVEV (reference sequence). The CDR3 spells CASSFTGMKPNTGELFF. The CDR3 DNA reads TGTGCCAGCAGTTTCACAGGGATGAAGCCGAACACCGGGGAGCTGTTTTTT.

This clonotype was counted between two and nine times. V usage is TRBV5-1 and J usage is TRBJ2-5, with D possibly being TRBD1 or TRBD2 (5 bases each). The germline CDR1 and CDR2 sequences are SGHRS and YFSETQ. This CDR3 region has 15 residues. The V gene lost 6 bases and the J gene lost 4 bases, with 19 bases spanning the gap. For the CDR3, the DNA is TGCGCCAGCAACCGGGACGCCGCAGGATCAGAGACCCAGTACTTC. This gives the protein CASNRDAAGSETQYF.

This clonotype was found once. The CDR3 nucleotides are TGTGCCACCGGTTTTTTAGGGACCCAGTACTTC. This gives the protein CATGFLGTQYF. The rearrangement links TRBV6-5 to TRBJ2-5; D remains unclear. The CDR3 sequence is 11 residues long. The germline V and J ends were trimmed by 10 bases and 7 bases, with 13 bases remaining between them. Germline CDR1 reads MNHEY; CDR2 reads SVGAGI.

This clonotype was counted many times. This chain connects TRBV2 to TRBJ1-1, with a possible D match to TRBD1 (5 bases). Trimming removed 6 bases from V and 1 base from J, with 9 bases in between. Germline V lookup: CDR1 SNHLY, CDR2 FYNNEI. CDR3 length: 13 amino acids. DNA for the CDR3: TGTGCCAGCAGCGTGGACAAGAACACTGAAGCTTTCTTT. This gives the protein CASSVDKNTEAFF.

V gene TRBV14 combines with J gene TRBJ2-4; 10 nucleotides align to TRBD1. After removal of 4 bases from V and 1 base from J, the junction contained 28 bases not matched to a gene. Germline values: CDR1 SGHDN, CDR2 FVKESK. The CDR3 has 24 residues. CDR3: CASSLGLRDRGGLVRLVAKNIQYF. DNA for the CDR3: TGTGCCAGCAGCCTCGGGTTGAGGGACAGGGGTGGCCTAGTTCGGTTGGTGGCCAAAAACATTCAGTACTTC.

There are many counts of this clonotype. V gene TRBV28 combines with J gene TRBJ2-3; 9 bases agree with TRBD2. Germline assignment: CDR1 MDHEN and CDR2 SYDVKM. Unmatched junction bases numbered 19, after V lost 3 bases and J lost 6 bases. This CDR3 region has 19 residues. The CDR3 DNA is TGTGCCAGCAGTTTCGTAGCGGGGGTTCCTGGATACAAGACCGATACGCAGTATTTT. Its protein is CASSFVAGVPGYKTDTQYF.

This clonotype was seen at least ten times. The chain joins TRBV30 to TRBJ1-6, with D hard to call. The length of the CDR3 is 14 residues. Germline CDR1 is GTSNPN and CDR2 is SVGIG (reference sequence). Trimming removed 3 bases from V and 0 bases from J, with 6 bases in between. The CDR3 region is CAWRISSYNSPLHF. Here the CDR3 DNA reads TGTGCCTGGAGGATAAGCTCCTATAATTCACCCCTCCACTTT. The whole variable domain, remainder taken from reference TRBV30 and TRBJ1-6, is SQTIHQWPATLVQPVGSPLSLECTVEGTSNPNLYWYRQAAGRGLQLLFYSVGIGQISSEVPQNLSASRPQDRQFILSSKKLLLSDSGFYLCAWRISSYNSPLHFGNGTRLTVT.

This clonotype was counted many times. CDR3 region: CASTPGLAGYEQYF. As DNA, the CDR3 is TGTGCCAGCACCCCGGGACTAGCGGGCTACGAGCAGTACTTC. This rearrangement joins TRBV28 to TRBJ2-7; 12 nucleotides agree with TRBD2. The V gene's germline CDR1 is MDHEN and CDR2 SYDVKM. The V segment lost 7 bases and the J segment 3 bases; nucleotides outside the gene matches: 4. CDR3 length equals 14 residues.

There are many counts of this clonotype. V and J are TRBV6-1 and TRBJ1-2; 8 bases agree with TRBD1. Germline-derived CDR1 and CDR2 are MNHNS and SASEGT. The ends lost 11 bases at V and 3 bases at J; junction bases unmatched: 11. The CDR3 extends over 14 amino acids. CDR3 region: CASQGASRDYGYTF. As DNA, the CDR3 is TGTGCCTCTCAGGGGGCGTCGAGGGACTATGGCTACACCTTC.

Many counts were recorded for this clonotype. This chain uses TRBV6-1 with TRBJ2-4; 8 bases map to TRBD1. The CDR3 loop spans 16 amino acids. In germline, CDR1 is MNHNS, CDR2 SASEGT. The J segment lost 6 bases and the V segment lost 8 bases, leaving 15 bases of the junction unmatched. The CDR3 region has the DNA TGTGCCAGCGGCCGTGAGTCAGGGGGCTTGGGAAACATTCAGTACTTC. Translation: CASGRESGGLGNIQYF.